This TCR beta chain was identified in a study of blood T cell repertoires in COVID-19 (TCRdb year 2020). At the level of the whole study: Collaborator samples came from the United States, Italy and Spain and covered acute and convalescent phases of COVID-19. The material from the prospective study consisted of cDNA or gDNA derived from T cells, B-cell-depleted T cells, or PBMCs. Samples came from the ongoing ImmuneRACE study (first 160 participants) plus 1,254 subjects from 6 global collaborators. The dataset comprised deeply sampled blood TCRbeta repertoires from subjects exposed to, actively infected with, or recovered from COVID-19. The sample metadata nearly always contained a de-identified subject ID, COVID-19 status, age in years and sex. Where available, HLA class I and class II types were obtained from metadata supplied by the sample provider rather than from assay-based typing. The repertoires were made available in a free public database intended to serve as a resource for research on the immune response to SARS-CoV-2.

TCRbeta CDR3 regions were amplified from genomic DNA using the immunoSEQ Assay, a bias-controlled multiplex PCR. The paper's data handling went like this. The number of nucleated cells in each sample was estimated from the amplification of reference gene primers within the assay. To quantify the absolute abundance of each unique TCRbeta CDR3 rearrangement, sequence reads were collapsed and filtered. For each sample, productive Simpson clonality was calculated as the square root of Simpson's diversity index over productive rearrangements. As stored in TCRdb, this immuneACCESS dataset retains in-frame rearrangements with V and J assigned. A fraction of the clones does not appear; measured against another copy, unresolved V genes explain less than half of the discrepancy, and the remainder lacks a known reason. V and J calls and clone size are copied from that table; D and trimming were computed from the DNA. The sample table lists 130,000 or so clones, about 86% of them with a count of one. The ten largest make up over 8% of the sample.

The CDR3 holds 13 amino acids from the cysteine to the phenylalanine. The sequence is cut down to CDR3 DNA, 39 bases in frame from base 1. A distance of 8 bases separates the germline ends of V and J, which lose 2 bases and 5 bases respectively. The germline V gene (reference sequence) yields LGHDT for CDR1 and YNNKEL for CDR2. Comment on this clone: Which antigen it targets is not known. Base quality data are lacking; no much larger clone is found one base away.

Whole blood was collected in K2EDTA tubes by collaborating institutions according to the institutions' own protocols. For TCRbeta analysis, collaborators shipped samples in one of three forms: frozen whole blood, isolated PBMCs, or DNA extracted from either of those sample types. Study-level results and caveats: The amount of clinical and demographic metadata varied by source and participant and was provided uncurated.

The V and J segments used are TRBV3-1 (or the pseudogene TRBV3-2) and TRBJ2-3, with the D gene too uncertain to name. The sequence derives from a woman between 55 and 75 years old with acute or convalescent COVID-19. The specimen sequenced was peripheral blood. The sequence in DNA is TGTGCCAGCAGCCAAACGGGTCGAGATACGCAGTATTTT. The translation is CASSQTGRDTQYF.